This T cell receptor beta chain came from a study of cytomegalovirus exposure and HLA in healthy donors. Study-level points and caveats: As a later analysis revealed, most CMV-associated TCR beta chains appeared HLA-restricted. Sequencing probably produced one cluster of sequence variants that were highly shared. The study put some 150 TCR beta chains on its list as cytomegalovirus-associated.

As for the donors, each was a healthy bone marrow donor. The CDR3 contains 14 residues. Trimming shortened V by 5 bases and J by 5 bases, and 14 bases separated the two germline ends. Germline-derived CDR1 and CDR2 are MNHEY and SMNVEV (reference sequence). PCR primers comprised 60 Vbeta and 13 Jbeta primers. Using immunoSEQ multiplex PCR, the repertoire was profiled, and TCRdb retains in-frame clones only, with some absent. The sample consists of about 160,000 clones, 79% of them appearing once. On this clone: Antigen specificity is unknown.

V usage is TRBV27 and J usage is TRBJ2-3; possible D gene TRBD1, 6 bases. The origin of this receptor is a man aged 40-50 years in good health and CMV-seronegative. Specimen: PBMCs. CDR3 bases: TGTGCCAGCAGTCACGCTGGGGGCGGAGATACGCAGTATTTT. Translating it yields CASSHAGGGDTQYF.